A single sample gave rise to the 9 T cell receptor beta chains below, sequenced in a study of blood T cell repertoires in COVID-19. Assay: immunoSEQ multiplex PCR; the TCRdb copy retains only in-frame clones and omits some. The sample includes about 270,000 clones, 86% of them seen just once. Sequences were obtained from peripheral blood. These receptors originate from a middle-aged man who had recovered from COVID-19.

This clone appeared a single time. At one boundary the junction diverges from the germline segment, which might be a read error. This rearrangement joins TRBV11-2 to TRBJ2-7, with a tentative D call TRBD1 (6 bases). Germline values: CDR1 SGHAT, CDR2 FQNNGV. The CDR3 contains 12 residues. CDR3 sequence reads: CASSLDRAVFSF. The CDR3 coding sequence is TGTGCCAGCAGCTTGGACAGAGCAGTATTTTCGTTC.

The V gene is TRBV6-6, the J gene TRBJ2-7; D may be TRBD2 (6 bases). The CDR3 sequence is 17 residues long. CDR1 and CDR2 from the germline V gene are MNHNY and SVGAGI (reference sequence). With 5 bases removed from V and 0 bases from J, the gap between germline ends came to 20 bases. CDR3 residues: CASSRPQISGISYEQYF. In nucleotides, the CDR3 is TGTGCCAGCAGTCGACCCCAAATTAGCGGAATCTCCTACGAGCAGTACTTC.

J is TRBJ2-5 and V is TRBV2, with 11 bases aligning to TRBD2. CDR3 length: 15 residues. CDR1 and CDR2 (germline): SNHLY, FYNNEI. The V segment lost 4 bases and the J segment 6 bases; nucleotides outside the gene matches: 7. DNA of the CDR3: TGTGCCAGCAGTGCCCTGACTAGCGGGGAAAAGACCCAGTACTTC. Translating it yields CASSALTSGEKTQYF.

The chain is built from TRBV19 and TRBJ1-5; 7 nucleotides align to TRBD1. Per the germline V gene, CDR1 is LNHDA and CDR2 is SQIVND (reference sequence). The ends lost 3 bases at V and 7 bases at J; junction bases unmatched: 9. CDR3 length equals 15 residues. The CDR3 region is CASSINPGGGQPQHF. The CDR3 bases are TGTGCCAGTAGTATCAACCCAGGGGGTGGGCAGCCCCAGCATTTT.

The rearrangement joins TRBV19 to TRBJ2-1; 7 nucleotides align to TRBD1. This CDR3 comprises 13 residues. With 4 bases clipped from V and 14 bases from J, the junction kept 11 bases outside the gene matches. CDR1 and CDR2 (germline): LNHDA, SQIVND (reference sequence). Here the CDR3 DNA reads TGTGCCAGTAGTAAAGGGGGCAGGGAACGCAAGTTCTTC. Translated: CASSKGGRERKFF.

This rearrangement joins TRBV6-5 to TRBJ1-1; perhaps TRBD1 as D (5 bases). The CDR3 is 13 amino acids. With 6 bases removed from V and 1 base from J, the gap between germline ends came to 9 bases. CDR1 is MNHEY, CDR2 SVGAGI, per germline. CDR3 protein: CASRQVGNTEAFF. CDR3 nucleotide sequence: TGTGCCAGCAGACAGGTTGGGAACACTGAAGCTTTCTTT.

CDR3 bases: TGTGCCAGCAGTTTTTCCTCCCGACTAGCGGGAACCTCCTACGAGCAGTACTTC. Amino acid sequence: CASSFSSRLAGTSYEQYF. The chain carries TRBV6-2 or TRBV6-3 and TRBJ2-7; 11 bases align to TRBD2. Looked up from germline, CDR1 is MNHEY and CDR2 is SVGEGT. After removal of 4 bases from V and 0 bases from J, the junction contained 11 bases not matched to a gene. The CDR3 has 18 residues.

The chain joins TRBV3-1 (or the pseudogene TRBV3-2) to TRBJ2-3, with 14 bases lining up with TRBD2. The trim removed 3 bases at V and 15 bases at J, leaving 8 bases unmatched. Germline values: CDR1 LGHDT, CDR2 YNNKEL (reference sequence). The CDR3 has 14 residues. The CDR3 sequence: CASSQGTSGRSKYF. The DNA for the CDR3 is TGTGCCAGCAGCCAGGGGACTAGCGGGAGAAGCAAATATTTT.

The chain carries TRBV5-1 and TRBJ1-2; the D gene is possibly TRBD1 (5 bases). Germline CDR1 reads SGHRS; CDR2 reads YFSETQ. The CDR3 covers 18 residues. The ends were cut back, 0 bases at V and 0 bases at J, with 18 bases in the middle. The CDR3 DNA is TGCGCCAGCAGCTTGGCGGTGGCAGGGAATCCAACTAACTATGGCTACACCTTC. Its protein product is CASSLAVAGNPTNYGYTF.